Listed below are T cell receptor beta chains from one sample, sequenced in a study of CD4 T cells in relation to SARS-CoV-2 and coronaviruses. Which antigens these TCRs recognize remains unknown. Generated by immunoSEQ multiplex PCR, the TCRdb table keeps only in-frame clones and is missing some. This repertoire shows more than 35,000 clones, 77% found once; its top ten account for around 20%. The sequencing input was memory CD4+ T cells from PBMCs, cultured in vitro. These receptors were collected from an adult with COVID-19. CDR3s include the opening cysteine and the closing phenylalanine or tryptophan. The D gene is left open where the match is weak. Clone size is shown for a subset of rows, as once, few, many or a class of expanded clone.

V gene,D gene,J gene,clone size,CDR3 protein,CDR3 DNA
TRBV30,-,TRBJ1-4,-,CAWSVQWATNEKLFF,TGTGCCTGGAGTGTACAGTGGGCTACTAATGAAAAACTGTTTTTT
TRBV7-9,-,TRBJ2-5,-,CASTTTEEETQYF,TGTGCCAGCACCACGACAGAAGAAGAGACCCAGTACTTC
TRBV13,-,TRBJ1-4,-,CASSPRSSEKLFF,TGTGCCAGCAGCCCCCGGTCGTCCGAAAAACTGTTTTTT
TRBV5-1,TRBD2,TRBJ2-5,-,CASSPGLAGEGGETQYF,TGCGCCAGCAGCCCGGGACTAGCGGGAGAAGGGGGAGAGACCCAGTACTTC
TRBV25-1,TRBD2,TRBJ2-5,-,CASSDPSGAVETQYF,TGTGCCAGCAGTGACCCTAGCGGGGCGGTAGAGACCCAGTACTTC
TRBV10-2,TRBD1,TRBJ2-7,-,CASVTGSSYEQYF,TGCGCCAGCGTGACAGGGTCTTCCTACGAGCAGTACTTC
TRBV18,TRBD1,TRBJ1-6,-,CASSPFRQGGSDENSPLHF,TGTGCCAGCTCACCCTTTAGACAGGGTGGCTCAGACGAAAATTCACCCCTCCACTTT
TRBV30,-,TRBJ2-2,-,CAWSLIGELFF,TGTGCCTGGAGTCTAATCGGAGAGCTGTTTTTT
TRBV7-2,TRBD2,TRBJ2-3,-,CASSFGGSGADTQYF,TGTGCCAGCAGCTTCGGCGGGAGTGGGGCAGATACGCAGTATTTT
TRBV7-2,-,TRBJ2-3,-,CASSATDTQYF,TGTGCCAGCAGCGCCACAGATACGCAGTATTTT
TRBV12-3/TRBV12-4,-,TRBJ2-1,-,CASTTDGPNEQFF,TGTGCCAGCACAACGGACGGGCCCAATGAGCAGTTCTTC
TRBV4-3,TRBD1,TRBJ1-1,medium-sized,CASSQDWAGGNTEAFF,TGCGCCAGCAGCCAAGATTGGGCAGGGGGGAACACTGAAGCTTTCTTT
TRBV2,TRBD1,TRBJ1-4,-,CASSETGVGEKLFF,TGTGCCAGCAGTGAGACAGGGGTTGGTGAAAAACTGTTTTTT
TRBV4-3,-,TRBJ2-5,once,CASSQEWPEEGVAQYF,TGCGCCAGCAGCCAAGAGTGGCCAGAAGAAGGAGTGGCCCAGTACTTC
TRBV4-1,TRBD2,TRBJ2-7,few,CASSQDRSGRVQYF,TGCGCCAGCAGCCAAGATCGGAGCGGGAGGGTGCAGTACTTC
TRBV20-1,-,TRBJ2-1,-,CSATEFADRFF,TGCAGTGCCACAGAATTCGCGGACCGGTTCTTC
TRBV28,-,TRBJ2-7,-,CASSLTPGWQERGYEQYF,TGTGCCAGCAGTCTTACCCCAGGTTGGCAAGAGAGGGGCTACGAGCAGTACTTC
TRBV10-2,-,TRBJ2-7,-,CASSPVTTLEQYF,TGCGCCAGCAGCCCTGTTACTACGCTCGAGCAGTACTTC
TRBV6-5,TRBD2,TRBJ2-5,-,CASSLSGTRGRETQYF,TGTGCCAGCAGTTTATCCGGGACTAGGGGCCGTGAGACCCAGTACTTC
TRBV2,TRBD1,TRBJ1-4,once,CASREGQGSEKLFF,TGTGCCAGCAGAGAGGGACAGGGTTCGGAAAAACTGTTTTTT
TRBV29-1,-,TRBJ1-1,-,CSVGGTEAFF,TGCAGCGTCGGGGGGACTGAAGCTTTCTTT
TRBV19,-,TRBJ2-1,few,CATQLGDSYNEQFF,TGTGCCACCCAGCTGGGGGACTCCTACAATGAGCAGTTCTTC
TRBV6-5,TRBD2,TRBJ2-2,-,CASRRLAGGTGELFF,TGTGCCAGCAGAAGACTAGCGGGAGGCACCGGGGAGCTGTTTTTT
TRBV10-2,-,TRBJ1-5,few,CASGTGTNNQPQHF,TGCGCCAGCGGAACCGGGACAAATAATCAGCCCCAGCATTTT
TRBV6-1,-,TRBJ2-1,-,CASSELQTNEQFF,TGTGCCAGCAGTGAACTCCAGACCAATGAGCAGTTCTTC
TRBV5-4,-,TRBJ2-1,-,CASSFGAEQFF,TGTGCCAGCAGCTTTGGTGCTGAGCAGTTCTTC
TRBV19,TRBD1,TRBJ1-1,-,CASSPRGRTTVTEAFF,TGTGCCAGTAGTCCCAGGGGGCGGACGACGGTCACTGAAGCTTTCTTT
TRBV21-1,-,TRBJ2-5,-,CASSRGPPAMQETQYF,TGTGCCAGCAGCAGGGGACCGCCCGCTATGCAAGAGACCCAGTACTTC
TRBV6-4,-,TRBJ2-3,-,CASSDSGGEGDTQYF,TGTGCCAGCAGTGACTCGGGCGGAGAGGGCGATACGCAGTATTTT
TRBV28,-,TRBJ2-2,once,CASSPSRMYTGELFF,TGTGCCAGCAGCCCTAGTAGGATGTACACCGGGGAGCTGTTTTTT
TRBV7-8,TRBD1,TRBJ2-7,once,CASSTAGTGIYEQYF,TGTGCCAGCAGCACCGCCGGGACAGGTATTTACGAGCAGTACTTC
TRBV7-8,TRBD2,TRBJ2-7,-,CASSSLSGGSYEQYF,TGTGCCAGCAGCTCCTTAAGCGGGGGCTCCTACGAGCAGTACTTC
TRBV7-9,-,TRBJ2-5,-,CASSPNPSGRGRTQYF,TGTGCCAGCAGCCCGAATCCGAGTGGACGGGGGCGGACCCAGTACTTC
TRBV7-2,TRBD2,TRBJ2-7,-,CASSFTGTKAYEQYF,TGTGCCAGCAGCTTTACCGGGACTAAGGCCTACGAGCAGTACTTC
TRBV5-1,-,TRBJ1-1,-,CASSLGQSSGAEAFF,TGCGCCAGCAGCTTGGGACAGTCCTCTGGAGCTGAAGCTTTCTTT